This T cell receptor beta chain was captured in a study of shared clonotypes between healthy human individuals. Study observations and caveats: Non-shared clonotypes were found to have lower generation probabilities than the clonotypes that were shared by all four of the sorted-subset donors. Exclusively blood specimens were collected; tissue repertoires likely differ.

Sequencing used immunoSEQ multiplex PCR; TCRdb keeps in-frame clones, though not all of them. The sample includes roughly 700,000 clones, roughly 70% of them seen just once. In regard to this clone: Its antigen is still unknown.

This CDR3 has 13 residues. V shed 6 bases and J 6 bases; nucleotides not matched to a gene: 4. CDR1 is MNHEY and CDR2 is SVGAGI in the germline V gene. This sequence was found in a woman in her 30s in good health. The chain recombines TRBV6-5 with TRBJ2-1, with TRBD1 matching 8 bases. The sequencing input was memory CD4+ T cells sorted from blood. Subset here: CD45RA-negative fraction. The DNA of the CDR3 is TGTGCCAGCAGAAGACAGGGGAGCAATGAGCAGTTCTTC. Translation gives CASRRQGSNEQFF.